At least ten counts were recorded for the clone carrying this T cell receptor beta chain. Its antigen is unknown. TCRdb used MiXCR to reprocess the reads, holding one entry per CDR3 protein. The repertoire holds a few hundred thousand distinct CDR3 sequences, with 12% to 15% as singletons. The sample belongs to a study of T cell repertoires in cytomegalovirus infection. Study-level background: CMV infection together with matching HLA type was indicated by public TCR beta signatures.

The CDR3 consists of 13 residues. Germline V gene data show CDR1 as DFQATT and CDR2 as SNEGSKA (reference sequence). The V segment lost 6 bases and the J segment 15 bases; nucleotides outside the gene matches: 13. Overall study results and limits: It was HLA-C-restricted CMV-specific TCR beta clonotypes that dominated the response ex vivo. Cumulative public TCR beta family frequency identified CMV carriers with the relevant HLA.

The source is a human donor in good health (CMV status not recorded). Some clones in this sample may be carry-over from other donors' samples. The rearrangement links TRBV20-1 to TRBJ2-1; 11 positions agree with TRBD2. The sample was PBMCs. The CDR3 region is CSADSLAGVDPFF. The CDR3 region has the DNA TGCAGTGCCGATTCACTAGCGGGAGTTGATCCGTTCTTC.